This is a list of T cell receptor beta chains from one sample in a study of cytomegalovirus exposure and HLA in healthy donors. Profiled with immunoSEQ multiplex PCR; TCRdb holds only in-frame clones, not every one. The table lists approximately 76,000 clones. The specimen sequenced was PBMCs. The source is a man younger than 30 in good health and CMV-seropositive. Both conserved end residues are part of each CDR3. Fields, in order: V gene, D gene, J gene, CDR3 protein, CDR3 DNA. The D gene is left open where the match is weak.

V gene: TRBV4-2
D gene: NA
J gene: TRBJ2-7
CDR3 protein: CASAGRYEQYF
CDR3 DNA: TGTGCCAGCGCGGGACGGTACGAGCAGTACTTC

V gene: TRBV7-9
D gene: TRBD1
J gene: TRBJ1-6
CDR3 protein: CASSRQGEYSPLHF
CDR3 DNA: TGTGCCAGCAGCCGACAGGGGGAGTATTCACCCCTCCACTTT

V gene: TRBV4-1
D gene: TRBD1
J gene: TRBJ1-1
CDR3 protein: CASSQGPHGQGAEAFF
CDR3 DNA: TGCGCCAGCAGCCAAGGCCCCCATGGGCAGGGGGCTGAAGCTTTCTTT

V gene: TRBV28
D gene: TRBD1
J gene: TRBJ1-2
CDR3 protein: CASRLNPQGAGGYTF
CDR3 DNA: TGTGCCAGCAGATTGAACCCGCAGGGGGCAGGGGGCTACACCTTC

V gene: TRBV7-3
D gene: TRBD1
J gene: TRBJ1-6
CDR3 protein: CASSLYRGGNSPLHF
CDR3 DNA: TGTGCCAGCAGCTTGTACAGGGGCGGAAATTCACCCCTCCACTTT

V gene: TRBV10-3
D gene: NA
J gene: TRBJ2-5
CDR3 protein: CAISTGTGETQYF
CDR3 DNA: TGTGCCATCAGTACAGGGACCGGGGAGACCCAGTACTTC

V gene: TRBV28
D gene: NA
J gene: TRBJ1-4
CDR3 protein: CASSDGGGLDGKLFF
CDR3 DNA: TGTGCCAGCAGTGACGGGGGGGGATTGGATGGAAAACTGTTTTTT

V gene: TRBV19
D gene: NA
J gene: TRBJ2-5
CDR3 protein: CASSIAETQYF
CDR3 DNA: TGTGCCAGTAGTATAGCTGAGACCCAGTACTTC

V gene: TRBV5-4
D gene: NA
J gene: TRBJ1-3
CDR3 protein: CASSQTGSGNTIYF
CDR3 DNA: TGTGCCAGCAGCCAAACAGGGTCTGGAAACACCATATATTTT

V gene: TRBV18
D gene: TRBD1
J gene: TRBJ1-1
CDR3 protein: CASSLGTAVTAFF
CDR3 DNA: TGTGCCAGCTCCCTTGGGACAGCGGTGACGGCTTTCTTT

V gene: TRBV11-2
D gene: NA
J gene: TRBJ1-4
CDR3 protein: CASSGGGNEKLFF
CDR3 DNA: TGTGCCAGCTCTGGTGGCGGTAATGAAAAACTGTTTTTT

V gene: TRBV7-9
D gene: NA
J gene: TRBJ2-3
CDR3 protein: CASSAAGTTDTQYF
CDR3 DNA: TGTGCCAGCAGCGCGGCGGGAACCACAGATACGCAGTATTTT

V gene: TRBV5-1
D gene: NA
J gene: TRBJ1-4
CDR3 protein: CASSSDGGGLSEKLFF
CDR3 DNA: TGCGCCAGCAGCTCCGATGGGGGGGGGCTGAGTGAAAAACTGTTTTTT

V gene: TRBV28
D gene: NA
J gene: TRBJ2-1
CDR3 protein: CASRGIYNEQFF
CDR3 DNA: TGTGCCAGCCGGGGAATCTACAATGAGCAGTTCTTC

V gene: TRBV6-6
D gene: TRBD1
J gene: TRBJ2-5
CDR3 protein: CASEGQGVRETQYF
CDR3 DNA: TGTGCCAGCGAGGGACAGGGAGTCCGAGAGACCCAGTACTTC

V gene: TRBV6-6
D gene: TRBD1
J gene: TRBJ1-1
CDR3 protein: CASSYRDRAAEAFF
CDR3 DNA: TGTGCCAGCAGTTACCGGGACAGGGCCGCTGAAGCTTTCTTT

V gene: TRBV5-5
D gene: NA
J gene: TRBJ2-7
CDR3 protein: CASSRGDQYEQYF
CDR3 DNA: TGTGCCAGCAGCCGCGGGGACCAGTACGAGCAGTACTTC

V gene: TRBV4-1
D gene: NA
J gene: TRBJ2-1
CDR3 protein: CASSQSPRDNEQFF
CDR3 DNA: TGCGCCAGCAGCCAATCCCCCCGGGACAATGAGCAGTTCTTC

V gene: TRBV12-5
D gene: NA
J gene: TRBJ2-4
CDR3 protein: CASGLVERGSKNIQYF
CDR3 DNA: TGTGCTAGTGGTTTGGTAGAGAGGGGGTCCAAAAACATTCAGTACTTC

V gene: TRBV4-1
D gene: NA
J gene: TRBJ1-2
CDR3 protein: CASSPRFLGQGYGYTF
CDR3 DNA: TGCGCCAGCAGCCCTAGGTTCTTGGGGCAGGGCTATGGCTACACCTTC

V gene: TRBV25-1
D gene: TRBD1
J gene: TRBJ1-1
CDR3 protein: CASYPGGARDTEAFF
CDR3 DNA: TGTGCCAGTTACCCAGGGGGCGCAAGGGACACTGAAGCTTTCTTT

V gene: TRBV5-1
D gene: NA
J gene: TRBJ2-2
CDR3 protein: CASSLVGAGNTGELFF
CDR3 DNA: TGCGCCAGCAGCTTGGTGGGGGCAGGGAACACCGGGGAGCTGTTTTTT

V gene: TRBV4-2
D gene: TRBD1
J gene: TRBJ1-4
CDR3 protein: CASSQVPGQGSEKLFF
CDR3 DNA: TGTGCCAGCAGCCAAGTCCCGGGACAGGGAAGTGAAAAACTGTTTTTT

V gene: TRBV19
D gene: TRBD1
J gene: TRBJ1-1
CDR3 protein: CASSVRGLDNTEAFF
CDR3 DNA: TGTGCCAGTAGTGTGAGGGGGCTTGATAACACTGAAGCTTTCTTT

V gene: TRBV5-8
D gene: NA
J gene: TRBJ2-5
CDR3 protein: CASSGGTRETQYF
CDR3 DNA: TGTGCCAGCAGCGGAGGGACCAGGGAGACCCAGTACTTC

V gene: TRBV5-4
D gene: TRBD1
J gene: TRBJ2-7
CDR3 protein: CASSLDPDRASYEQYF
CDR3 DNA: TGTGCCAGCAGCTTGGACCCAGACAGGGCGTCCTACGAGCAGTACTTC

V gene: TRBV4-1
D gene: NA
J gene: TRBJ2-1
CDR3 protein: CASSRGGSFQNEQFF
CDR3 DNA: TGCGCCAGCAGCCGAGGTGGGTCTTTCCAGAATGAGCAGTTCTTC

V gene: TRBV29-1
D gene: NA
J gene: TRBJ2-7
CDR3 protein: CSVLLSSSYEQYF
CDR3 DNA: TGCAGCGTTCTCTTAAGTAGCTCCTACGAGCAGTACTTC

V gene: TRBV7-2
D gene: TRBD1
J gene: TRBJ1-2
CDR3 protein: CASSLSQGAIVRGYGYTF
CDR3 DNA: TGTGCCAGCAGCTTGAGCCAGGGGGCGATAGTTCGGGGCTATGGCTACACCTTC

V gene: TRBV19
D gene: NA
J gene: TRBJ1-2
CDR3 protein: CASSPRDYGYTF
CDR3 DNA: TGTGCCAGTAGTCCTCGGGACTATGGCTACACCTTC

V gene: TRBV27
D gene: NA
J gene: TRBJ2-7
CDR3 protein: CASSLSGGDGREQYF
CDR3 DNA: TGTGCCAGCAGTTTATCAGGGGGGGACGGGCGCGAGCAGTACTTC

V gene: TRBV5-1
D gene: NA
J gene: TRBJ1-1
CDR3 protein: CASSPMDRENTEAFF
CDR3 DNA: TGCGCCAGCAGCCCCATGGACAGAGAGAACACTGAAGCTTTCTTT

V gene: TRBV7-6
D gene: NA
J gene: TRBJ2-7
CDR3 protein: CASSLTRSHEQYF
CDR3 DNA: TGTGCCAGCAGCTTGACTAGATCCCACGAGCAGTACTTC

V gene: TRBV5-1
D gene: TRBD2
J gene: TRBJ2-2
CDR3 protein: CASSLVGSGGTGELFF
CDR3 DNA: TGCGCCAGCAGCTTGGTCGGCAGCGGGGGCACCGGGGAGCTGTTTTTT

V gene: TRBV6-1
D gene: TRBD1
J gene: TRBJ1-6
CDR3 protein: CASSEGITGAALRPLHF
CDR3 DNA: TGTGCCAGCAGTGAAGGGATAACAGGGGCCGCCCTTCGGCCCCTCCACTTT

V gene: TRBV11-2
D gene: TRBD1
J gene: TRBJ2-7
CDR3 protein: CASSLDDRGQQYF
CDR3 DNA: TGTGCCAGCAGCTTAGATGATAGGGGGCAGCAGTACTTC